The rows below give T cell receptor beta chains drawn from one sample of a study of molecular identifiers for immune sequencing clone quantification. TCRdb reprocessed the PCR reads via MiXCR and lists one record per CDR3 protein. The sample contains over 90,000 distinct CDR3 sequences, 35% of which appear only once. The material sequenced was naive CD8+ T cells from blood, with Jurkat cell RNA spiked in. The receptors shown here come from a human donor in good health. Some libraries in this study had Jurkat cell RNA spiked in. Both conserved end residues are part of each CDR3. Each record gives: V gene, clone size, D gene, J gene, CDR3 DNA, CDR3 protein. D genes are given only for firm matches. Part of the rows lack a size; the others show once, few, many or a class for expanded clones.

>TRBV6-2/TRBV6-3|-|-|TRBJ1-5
TGTGCCAGCAGTTATTACCCCATCGGCCAGCCCCAGCATTTT
CASSYYPIGQPQHF
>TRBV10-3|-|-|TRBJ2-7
TGTGCCATCGGTGGGCAGGCGACCTACGAGCAGTACTTC
CAIGGQATYEQYF
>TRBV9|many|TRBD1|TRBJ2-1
TGTGCCAGCAGCATACAGGGGGAACTTTACAATGAACAGTTCTTC
CASSIQGELYNEQFF
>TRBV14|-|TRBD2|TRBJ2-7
TGTGCCAGCAGCCAAGTGCTAGCGGGATCCTACGAGCAGTACTTC
CASSQVLAGSYEQYF
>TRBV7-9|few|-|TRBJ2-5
TGTGCCAGCAGCTTAGTTTCCGGGAAAGAGACCCAGTACTTC
CASSLVSGKETQYF
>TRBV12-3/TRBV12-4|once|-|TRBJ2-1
TGTGCCAGCAGAAAAGCGGAACATACCTACAATGAGCAGTTCTTC
CASRKAEHTYNEQFF
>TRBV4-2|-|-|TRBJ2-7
TGTGCCTGCAGCCCCCCCCTCGCCAACGAGCAGTACTTC
CACSPPLANEQYF
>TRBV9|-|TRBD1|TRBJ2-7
TGTGCCAGCAGCTCCGGGACAGAGTCCTACGAGCAGTACTTC
CASSSGTESYEQYF
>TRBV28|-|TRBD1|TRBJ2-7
TGTGCCAGCAATCTTAGCTACAGGGGACACGAGCAGTACTTC
CASNLSYRGHEQYF
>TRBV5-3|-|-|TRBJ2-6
TGTGCCAGCAGCTTGTATCGGGACTCTGGGGCCAACGTCCTGACTTTC
CASSLYRDSGANVLTF
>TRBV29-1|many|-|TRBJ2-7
TGCAGCGTTGAACAGGGCGGCGAGCAGTACTTC
CSVEQGGEQYF
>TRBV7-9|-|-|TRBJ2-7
TGTGCCAGCAGCTTAGGGGGTTTGGGAGAGCGGTACTTC
CASSLGGLGERYF
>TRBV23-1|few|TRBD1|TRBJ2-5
TGCGCCAGCAGTCAATCAGCCTCCCAAGGACAGGGCAAAGAGACCCAGTACTTC
CASSQSASQGQGKETQYF
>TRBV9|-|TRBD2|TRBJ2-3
TGTGCCAGCAGCGCCCCTCTTAGCGGGAACGGGGCAGATACGCAGTATTTT
CASSAPLSGNGADTQYF
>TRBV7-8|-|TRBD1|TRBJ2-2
TGTGCCAGCAGTAAAGACCCGACAGGGGGCCCCGGGGAGCTGTTTTTT
CASSKDPTGGPGELFF
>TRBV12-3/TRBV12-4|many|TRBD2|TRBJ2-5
TGTGCCAGCAGGACTAGCCTCGAAGAGACCCAGTACTTC
CASRTSLEETQYF
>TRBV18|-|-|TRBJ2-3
TGTGCCAGCTCACAACAAGGTAAAGGGAGCACAGATACGCAGTATTTT
CASSQQGKGSTDTQYF
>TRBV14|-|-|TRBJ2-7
TGTGCCAGCAGCCAAGATTGGGGAGAGCAGTACTTC
CASSQDWGEQYF
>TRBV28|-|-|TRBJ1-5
TGTGCCAGCAGTGCCACCCTAAGGGCTGGCAATCAGCCCCAGCATTTT
CASSATLRAGNQPQHF
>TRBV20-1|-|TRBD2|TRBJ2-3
TGCAGTGCTAGAAACCACCGACTAGCGGGTACAGATACACAGTATTTT
CSARNHRLAGTDTQYF
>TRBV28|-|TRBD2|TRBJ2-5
TGTGCCAGCGTCGCGGGAGGGGGAGAGACCCAGTACTTC
CASVAGGGETQYF
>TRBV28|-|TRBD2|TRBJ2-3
TGTGCCAGCAGTACGACTAGCGGGAGGGCCCAGGTTACTCCCACAGATATGCAGTATTTT
CASSTTSGRAQVTPTDMQYF
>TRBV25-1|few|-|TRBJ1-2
TGTGCCAGCAGTGAGGGAGCCTATGGCTACACCTTC
CASSEGAYGYTF
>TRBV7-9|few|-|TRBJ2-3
TGTGCCAGCAGCTTAACGTGGGAGGAGGCAGATACGCAGTATTTT
CASSLTWEEADTQYF
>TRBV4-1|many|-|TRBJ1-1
TGCGCCAGCAGCCAAGATCGGGCGGCTTTCTTT
CASSQDRAAFF
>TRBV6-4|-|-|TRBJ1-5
TGTGCCAGCAGTGACTCGCCGACGCAGCCCCAGCAATTT
CASSDSPTQPQQF
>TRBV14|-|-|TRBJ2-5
TGTGCCAGCAGCCAACGGACGGGGGAGACCCAGTACTTC
CASSQRTGETQYF
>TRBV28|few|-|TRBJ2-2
TGTGCCAGCAGTTTGGCATTAGGCACCGGGGAGCTGTTTTTT
CASSLALGTGELFF
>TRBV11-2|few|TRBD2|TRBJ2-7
TGTGCCAGCAGCTTAACAGCCGGGACTAGCGACCCGCAGTACTTC
CASSLTAGTSDPQYF
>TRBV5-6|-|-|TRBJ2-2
TGTGCCAGCAGCTTAAGGGCGGTCGGGGAGCTGTTTTTT
CASSLRAVGELFF
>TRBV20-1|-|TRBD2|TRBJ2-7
TGCAGTGCTAGAGATCTAGGGACTAGCGGGAGCCCCTACGAGCAGTACTTC
CSARDLGTSGSPYEQYF
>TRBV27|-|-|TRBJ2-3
TGTGCCAGCAGTTTAGTGGGGGGCCGGGAAGATACGCAGTATTTT
CASSLVGGREDTQYF
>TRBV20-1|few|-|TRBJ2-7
TGCAGTGCTAGAGATGGTTCCGGACAGACTGGTATTAAGCAGTACTTC
CSARDGSGQTGIKQYF
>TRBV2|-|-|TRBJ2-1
TGTGCCAGCAGTGTTGCCGAGCAGTTCTTC
CASSVAEQFF
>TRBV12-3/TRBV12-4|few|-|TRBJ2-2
TGTGCCAGCAGTCTCTTGGCGAACACCGGGGAGCTGTTTTTT
CASSLLANTGELFF
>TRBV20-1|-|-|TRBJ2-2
TGCTGTGCTAGTTACCCGAACACCGGGGAGCTGTTTTTT
CCASYPNTGELFF
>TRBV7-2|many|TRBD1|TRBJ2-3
TGTGCCAGCAGCCGAGGGGGCTTAGCAGATACGCAGTATTTT
CASSRGGLADTQYF
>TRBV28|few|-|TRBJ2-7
TGTGCCAGCAGCAAGCCCCGCAACAGTCCCTACGAGCAGTACTTC
CASSKPRNSPYEQYF
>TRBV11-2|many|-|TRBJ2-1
TGTGCCAGCAGCCACTTCGATACGGGGGACTGGAATGAGCAGTTCTTC
CASSHFDTGDWNEQFF
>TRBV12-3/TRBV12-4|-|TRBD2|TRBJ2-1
TGTGCCAGCTCGGGACTAACCCATAGGGATGAGCAGTTCTTC
CASSGLTHRDEQFF
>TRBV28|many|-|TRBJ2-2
TGTGCCAGCAATAGACCAACGAACACCGGGGAGCTGTTTTTT
CASNRPTNTGELFF
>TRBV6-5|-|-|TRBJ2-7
TGTGCCAGCAGTTACGGATGGGCAGATATGAGGGTCGCGCAGTACTTC
CASSYGWADMRVAQYF
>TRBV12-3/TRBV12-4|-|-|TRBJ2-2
TGTGCCTCTCATTCGACCGGGGAGCTGTTTTTT
CASHSTGELFF
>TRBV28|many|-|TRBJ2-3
TGTGCCAGCAGTTACAACAGGGAGGGCACAGATACGCAGTATTTT
CASSYNREGTDTQYF
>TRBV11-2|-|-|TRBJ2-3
TGTGCCAGCAGCTTACGGTCGAAAGGCTTCCCTACGCAGTATTTT
CASSLRSKGFPTQYF
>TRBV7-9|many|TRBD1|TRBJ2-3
TGTGCCGGATATTTACAGGGGTCAGATACGCAGTATTTT
CAGYLQGSDTQYF
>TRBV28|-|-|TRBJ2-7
TGTGCCAGCAGTCTCCAGTTCTACGAGCAGTACTTC
CASSLQFYEQYF
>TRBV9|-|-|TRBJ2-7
TGTGCCAGCAGCTCCCGGGACGGAAGCTCCTACGCGCAGAACTTC
CASSSRDGSSYAQNF
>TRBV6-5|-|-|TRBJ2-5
TGTGCCAGCAGTAACGCAGGGGTCGCGGAGACCCAGTACTTC
CASSNAGVAETQYF
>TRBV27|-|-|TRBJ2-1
TGTGCCAGCAGATCAGGCCTTACACATGAGCAGTTCTTC
CASRSGLTHEQFF
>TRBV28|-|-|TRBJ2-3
TGTGCCACCTCTTGGATAGGAGGTCGCACAGATACGCAGTATTTT
CATSWIGGRTDTQYF
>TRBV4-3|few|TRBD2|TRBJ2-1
TGCGCCAGCAGCCGGACGAGGATCGGGCGGGAGATGAGTGAGCAGTTCTTC
CASSRTRIGREMSEQFF
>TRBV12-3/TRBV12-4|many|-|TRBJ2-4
TGTGCCAGCAGTTTGGGGGTAGTAGCCAAAAACATTCAGTACTTC
CASSLGVVAKNIQYF
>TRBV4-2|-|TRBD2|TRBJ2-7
TGTGCCAGCAGCCAAGAGGTAGCGGGAGCTCACTACGAGCAGTACTTC
CASSQEVAGAHYEQYF
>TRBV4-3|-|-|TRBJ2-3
TGCGCCAGCAGCCAAGATGAAGGCGGACCCAGAGAGGTAGCAGATACGCAGTATTTT
CASSQDEGGPREVADTQYF
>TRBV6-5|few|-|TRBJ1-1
TGTGCCAGCAGTTACTCGCAAACGGCCCAAGCTTTCTTT
CASSYSQTAQAFF
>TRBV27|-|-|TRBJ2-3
TGTGCCAGCAGTTTGACGGGCACAGGTACGCAGTATTTT
CASSLTGTGTQYF
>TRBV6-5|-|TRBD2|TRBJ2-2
TGTGCCAGCAGTTACTCGGGACTAGCGGTCAACACCGGGGAGCTGTTTTTT
CASSYSGLAVNTGELFF